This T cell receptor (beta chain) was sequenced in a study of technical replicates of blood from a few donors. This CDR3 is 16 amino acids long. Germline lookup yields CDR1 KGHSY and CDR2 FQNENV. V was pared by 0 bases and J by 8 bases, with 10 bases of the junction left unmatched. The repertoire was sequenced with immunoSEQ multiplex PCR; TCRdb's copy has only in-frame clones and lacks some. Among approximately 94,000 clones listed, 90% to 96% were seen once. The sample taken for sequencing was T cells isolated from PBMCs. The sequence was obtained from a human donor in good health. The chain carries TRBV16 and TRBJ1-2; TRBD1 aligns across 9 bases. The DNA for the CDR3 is TGTGCCAGCAGCCAATCACTAGGACAGGGGATTCGGGGCTACACCTTC. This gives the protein CASSQSLGQGIRGYTF.